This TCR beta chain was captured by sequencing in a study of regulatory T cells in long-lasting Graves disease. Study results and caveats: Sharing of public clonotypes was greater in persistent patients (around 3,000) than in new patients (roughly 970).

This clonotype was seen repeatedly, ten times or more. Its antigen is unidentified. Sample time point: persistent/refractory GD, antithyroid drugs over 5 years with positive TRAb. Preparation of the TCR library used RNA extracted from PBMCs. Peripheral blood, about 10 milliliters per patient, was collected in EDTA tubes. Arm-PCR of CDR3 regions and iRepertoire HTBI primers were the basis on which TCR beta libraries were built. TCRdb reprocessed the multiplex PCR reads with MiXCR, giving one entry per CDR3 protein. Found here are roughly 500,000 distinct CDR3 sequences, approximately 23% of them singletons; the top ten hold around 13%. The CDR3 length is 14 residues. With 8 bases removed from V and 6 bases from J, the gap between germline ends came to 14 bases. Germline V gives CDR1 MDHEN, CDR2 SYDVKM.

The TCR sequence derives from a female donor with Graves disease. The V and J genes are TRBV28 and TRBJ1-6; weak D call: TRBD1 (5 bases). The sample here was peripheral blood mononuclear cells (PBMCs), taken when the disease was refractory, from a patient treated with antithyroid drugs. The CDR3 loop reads CASGDRGGNSPLHF. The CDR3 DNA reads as TGTGCCAGCGGGGACCGGGGCGGTAATTCACCCCTCCACTTT. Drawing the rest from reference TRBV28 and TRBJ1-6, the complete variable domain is DVKVTQSSRYLVKRTGEKVFLECVQDMDHENMFWYRQDPGLGLRLIYFSYDVKMKEKGDIPEGYSVSREKKERFSLILESASTNQTSMYLCASGDRGGNSPLHFGNGTRLTVT.